The text below deals with one T cell receptor beta chain. The antigen is unknown. It was with 60 Vbeta and 13 Jbeta primers that the PCR ran. Produced via immunoSEQ multiplex PCR; TCRdb's table is partial and in-frame only. Reported are 40,000 to 60,000 clones; the ten largest clones contain around 5.6%. The sample is drawn from a study of cytomegalovirus exposure and HLA in healthy donors. V lost 6 bases and J 4 bases, leaving 13 bases between the germline ends. The CDR3 runs to 14 residues. Looked up from germline, CDR1 is MNHNY and CDR2 is SVGAGI (reference sequence). Study observations and caveats: As immune exposure information, only CMV serostatus was available. By HLA locus, TCR association rates varied in a later analysis, with DRB1 showing the most and HLA-C the fewest. In a later analysis, most CMV-associated TCR beta chains appeared HLA-restricted. Sequence variants that were highly shared formed a cluster that was likely a sequencing artifact.

V usage is TRBV6-6 and J usage is TRBJ1-3; possibly TRBD1 for D (6 bases). The specimen sequenced was PBMCs. The receptor's source is a male donor in good health and CMV-seropositive. CDR3 residues: CASSPDRMGNTIYF. In nucleotides, the CDR3 is TGTGCCAGCAGCCCCGACAGGATGGGAAACACCATATATTTT.